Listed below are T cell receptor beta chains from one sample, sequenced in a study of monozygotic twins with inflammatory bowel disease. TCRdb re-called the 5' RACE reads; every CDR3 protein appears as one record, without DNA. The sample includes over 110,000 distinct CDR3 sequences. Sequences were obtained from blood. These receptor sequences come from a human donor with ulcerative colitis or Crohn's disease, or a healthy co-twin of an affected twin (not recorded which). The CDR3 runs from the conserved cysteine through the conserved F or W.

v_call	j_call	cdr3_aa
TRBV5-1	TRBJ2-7	CASSLRNRAYEQYF
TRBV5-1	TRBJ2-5	CASSLTLAGTQETQYF
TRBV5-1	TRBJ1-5	CASSRKPEDQPQHF
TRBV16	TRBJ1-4	CASSQWLGEVEKLFF
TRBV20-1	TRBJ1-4	CSATQGADEKLFF
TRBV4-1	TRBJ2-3	CASSLGLAGGFNTDTQYF
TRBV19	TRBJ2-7	CASSRGTSGYEQYF
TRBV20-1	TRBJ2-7	CSAPSEPYYVFSQVYEQYF
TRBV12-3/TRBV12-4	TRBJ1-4	CASSLGGGPNEKLFF
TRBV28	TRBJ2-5	CASSNRDRATETQYF
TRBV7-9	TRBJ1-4	CASSLVGGATNEKLFF
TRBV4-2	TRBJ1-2	CASSPPGQGTPWGYTF
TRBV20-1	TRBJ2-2	CSARLGTGNTGELFF
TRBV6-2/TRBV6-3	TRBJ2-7	CASSYSARVDYEQYF
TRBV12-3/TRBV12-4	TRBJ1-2	CASTLGVPPPGYTF
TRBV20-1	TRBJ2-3	CSARGRPGLVGTDTQYF
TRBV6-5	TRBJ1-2	CASSYPPGPVDYGYTF
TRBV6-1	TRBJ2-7	CASSGGQTSFSYEQYF
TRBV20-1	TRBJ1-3	CSARRDPLSSGNTIYF
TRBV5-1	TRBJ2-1	CASSFHGTGMVDEQFF
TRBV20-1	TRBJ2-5	CSATGTSGEETQYF
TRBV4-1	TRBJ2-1	CASSPTSGEYNEQFF
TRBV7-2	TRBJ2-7	CASSLAWDATYEQYF
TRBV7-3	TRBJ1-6	CASRISPSVNSPLHF
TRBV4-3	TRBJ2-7	CASSQGDRDYEQYF
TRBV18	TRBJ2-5	CASSPLQETQYF
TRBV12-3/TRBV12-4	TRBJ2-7	CASSYRGGNEQYF
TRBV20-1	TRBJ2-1	CSARDPTGSSYNEQFF
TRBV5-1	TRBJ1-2	CASSPGQGSGYTF
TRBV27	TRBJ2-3	CASSQRDTYTDTQYF
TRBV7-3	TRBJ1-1	CASSLWRNTEAFF
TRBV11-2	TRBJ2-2	CASSLGTNIGELFF
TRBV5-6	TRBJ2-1	CASSDGARGTLNEQFF
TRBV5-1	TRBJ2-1	CASSLGQAQIGEQFF
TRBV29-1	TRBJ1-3	CSVEATNSGDTIYF
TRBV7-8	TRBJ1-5	CASSSWTGLVNQPQHF
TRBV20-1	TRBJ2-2	CSAPFSGAGELFF
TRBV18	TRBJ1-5	CASSLTDYQPQHF
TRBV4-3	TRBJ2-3	CASSPQSRTSGLDTQYF
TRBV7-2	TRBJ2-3	CASRHGRGGPIYTQYF